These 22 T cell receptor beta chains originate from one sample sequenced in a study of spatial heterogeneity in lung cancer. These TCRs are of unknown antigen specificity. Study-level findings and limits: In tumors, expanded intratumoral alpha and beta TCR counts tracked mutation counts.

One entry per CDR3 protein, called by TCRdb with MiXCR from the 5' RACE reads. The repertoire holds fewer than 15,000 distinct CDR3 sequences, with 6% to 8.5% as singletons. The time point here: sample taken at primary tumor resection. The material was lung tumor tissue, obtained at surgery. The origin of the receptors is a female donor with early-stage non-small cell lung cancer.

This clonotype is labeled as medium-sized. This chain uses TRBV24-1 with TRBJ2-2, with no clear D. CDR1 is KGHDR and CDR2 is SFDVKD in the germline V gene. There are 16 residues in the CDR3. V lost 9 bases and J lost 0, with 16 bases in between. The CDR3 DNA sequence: TGTGCCACCTCCCCCTCGCGAGACGCGAACACCGGGGAGCTGTTTTTT. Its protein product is CATSPSRDANTGELFF.

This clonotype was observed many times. CDR3 residues: CASSSETGILYNEQFF. CDR3 coding DNA: TGTGCCAGCAGCTCCGAGACGGGAATCCTTTACAATGAGCAGTTCTTC. This rearrangement joins TRBV5-4 to TRBJ2-1; the D gene is possibly TRBD2 (5 bases). This CDR3 contains 16 residues. V was cut by 3 bases and J by 4 bases, with 17 bases left in between. CDR1 and CDR2 from the germline V gene are SGHNT and YYREEE (reference sequence).

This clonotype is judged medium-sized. The chain's CDR3 is CASSQDGVGRSRDTQYF. The CDR3 coding sequence is TGCGCCAGCAGCCAAGATGGGGTGGGTCGGAGTAGAGATACGCAGTATTTT. This chain uses TRBV4-3 with TRBJ2-3; D remains unclear. V was clipped by 0 bases and J by 5 bases, with 18 bases between them. CDR3 size: 17 residues. Germline V gene lookup returns CDR1 LGHNA and CDR2 YSLEER.

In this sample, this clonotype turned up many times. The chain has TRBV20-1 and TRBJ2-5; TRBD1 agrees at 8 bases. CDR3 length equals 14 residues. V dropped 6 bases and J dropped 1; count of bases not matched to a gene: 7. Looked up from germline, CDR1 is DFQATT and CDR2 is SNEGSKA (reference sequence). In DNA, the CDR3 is TGCAGTGCCATAATGGACAGGGTCCAAGAGACCCAGTACTTC. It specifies CSAIMDRVQETQYF.

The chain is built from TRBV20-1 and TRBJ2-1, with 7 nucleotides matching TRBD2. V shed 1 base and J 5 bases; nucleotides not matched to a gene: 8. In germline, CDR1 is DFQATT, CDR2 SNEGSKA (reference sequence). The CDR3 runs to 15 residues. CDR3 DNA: TGCAGTGCTAGAGGCGGGAGAAGCCAGCACAATGAGCAGTTCTTC. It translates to CSARGGRSQHNEQFF.

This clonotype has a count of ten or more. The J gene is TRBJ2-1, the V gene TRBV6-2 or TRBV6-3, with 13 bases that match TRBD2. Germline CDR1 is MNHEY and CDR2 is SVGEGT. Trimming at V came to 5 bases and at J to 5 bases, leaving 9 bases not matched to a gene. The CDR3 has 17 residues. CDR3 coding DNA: TGTGCCAGCAGTACCTACCGGACTAGCGGGAGCCACAATGAGCAGTTCTTC. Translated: CASSTYRTSGSHNEQFF.

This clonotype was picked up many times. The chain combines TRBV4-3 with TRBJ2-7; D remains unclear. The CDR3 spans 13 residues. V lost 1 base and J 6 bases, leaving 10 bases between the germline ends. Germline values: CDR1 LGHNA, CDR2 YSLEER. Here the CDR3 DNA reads TGCGCCAGCAGCCAAGGGCGAAGGGTCGAGCAGTACTTC. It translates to CASSQGRRVEQYF.

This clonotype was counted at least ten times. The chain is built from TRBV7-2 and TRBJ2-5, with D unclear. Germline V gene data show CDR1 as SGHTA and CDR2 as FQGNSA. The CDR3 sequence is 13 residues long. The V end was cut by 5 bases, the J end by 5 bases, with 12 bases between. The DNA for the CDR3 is TGTGCCAGCAGCCTGAGCCTGGGGGAGACCCAGTACTTC. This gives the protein CASSLSLGETQYF.

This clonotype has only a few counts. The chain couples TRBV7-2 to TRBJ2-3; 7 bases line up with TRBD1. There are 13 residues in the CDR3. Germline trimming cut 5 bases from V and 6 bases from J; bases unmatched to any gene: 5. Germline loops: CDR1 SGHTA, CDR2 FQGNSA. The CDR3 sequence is CASSQTGFDTQYF. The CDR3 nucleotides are TGTGCCAGCAGCCAGACAGGGTTCGATACGCAGTATTTT.

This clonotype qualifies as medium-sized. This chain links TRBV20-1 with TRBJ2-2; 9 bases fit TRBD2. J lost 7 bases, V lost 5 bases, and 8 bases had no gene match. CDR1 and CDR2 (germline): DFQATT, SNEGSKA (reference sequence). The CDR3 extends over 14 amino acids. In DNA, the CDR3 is TGCAGTGCTTCTCCGGGACTAGCCGTCGGGGAGCTGTTTTTT. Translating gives CSASPGLAVGELFF.

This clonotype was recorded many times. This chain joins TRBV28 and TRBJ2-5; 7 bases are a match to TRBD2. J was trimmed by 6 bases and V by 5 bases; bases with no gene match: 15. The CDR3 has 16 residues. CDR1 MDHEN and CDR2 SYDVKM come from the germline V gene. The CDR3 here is CASSTSTSSLVKTQYF. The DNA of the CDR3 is TGTGCCAGCAGTACCTCGACTAGCTCCCTCGTAAAGACCCAGTACTTC.

The CDR3 sequence is CSADRSMNTEAFF. CDR3 DNA sequence: TGCAGTGCGGACAGGAGCATGAACACTGAAGCTTTCTTT. The chain combines TRBV20-1 with TRBJ1-1; TRBD1 aligns across 7 bases. J lost 0 bases, V lost 6 bases, and 4 bases had no gene match. The germline V gene encodes CDR1 DFQATT and CDR2 SNEGSKA (reference sequence). CDR3 length: 13 residues.

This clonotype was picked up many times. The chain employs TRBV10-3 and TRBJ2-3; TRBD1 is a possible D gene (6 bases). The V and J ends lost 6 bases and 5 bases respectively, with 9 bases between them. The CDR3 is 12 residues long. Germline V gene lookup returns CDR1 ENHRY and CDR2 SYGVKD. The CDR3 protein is CAIRGQEDTQYF. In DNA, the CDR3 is TGTGCCATCAGGGGACAAGAAGATACGCAGTATTTT.

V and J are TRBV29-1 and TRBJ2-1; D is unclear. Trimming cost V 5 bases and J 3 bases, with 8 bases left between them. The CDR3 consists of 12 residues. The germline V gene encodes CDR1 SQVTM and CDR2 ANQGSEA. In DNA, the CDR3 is TGCAGCGTTCAACCTGACTACAATGAGCAGTTCTTC. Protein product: CSVQPDYNEQFF.

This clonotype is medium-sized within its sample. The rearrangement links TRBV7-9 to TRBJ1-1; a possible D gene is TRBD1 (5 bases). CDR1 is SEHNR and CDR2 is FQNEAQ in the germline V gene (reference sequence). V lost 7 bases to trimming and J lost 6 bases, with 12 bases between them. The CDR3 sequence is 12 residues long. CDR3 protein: CASNLPGAEAFF. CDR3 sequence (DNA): TGTGCCAGCAACCTTCCGGGGGCTGAAGCTTTCTTT.

The CDR3, as DNA: TGTGCCAGCAGCTTGAACAGAAATTCACCCCTCCACTTT. Translating gives CASSLNRNSPLHF. V and J are TRBV11-3 and TRBJ1-6, with no clear D. V was shortened by 3 bases and J by 7 bases, with 7 bases between the two germline ends. Germline CDR1 is SGHNT and CDR2 is YENEEA. The CDR3 length is 13 residues.

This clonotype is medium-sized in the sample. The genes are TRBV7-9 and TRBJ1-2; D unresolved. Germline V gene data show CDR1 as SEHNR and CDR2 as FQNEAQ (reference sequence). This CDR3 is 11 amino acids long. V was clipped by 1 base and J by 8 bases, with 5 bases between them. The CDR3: CASSLVGGYTF. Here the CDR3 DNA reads TGTGCCAGCAGCTTAGTCGGGGGCTACACCTTC. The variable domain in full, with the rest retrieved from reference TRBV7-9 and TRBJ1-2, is DTGVSQNPRHKITKRGQNVTFRCDPISEHNRLYWYRQTLGQGPEFLTYFQNEAQLEKSRLLSDRFSAERPKGSFSTLEIQRTEQGDSAMYLCASSLVGGYTFGSGTRLTVV.

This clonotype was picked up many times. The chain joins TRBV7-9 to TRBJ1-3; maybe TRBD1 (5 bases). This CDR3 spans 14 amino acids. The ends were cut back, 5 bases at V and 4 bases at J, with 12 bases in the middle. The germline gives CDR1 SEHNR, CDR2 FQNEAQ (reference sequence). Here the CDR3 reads CASSRDRGGNTIYF. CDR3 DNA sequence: TGTGCCAGCAGCCGGGACCGTGGAGGAAACACCATATATTTT.

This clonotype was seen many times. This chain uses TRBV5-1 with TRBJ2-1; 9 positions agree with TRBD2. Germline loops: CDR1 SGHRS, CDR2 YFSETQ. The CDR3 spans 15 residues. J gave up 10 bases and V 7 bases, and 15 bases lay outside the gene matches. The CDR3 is CASQPVAGGEKEQFF. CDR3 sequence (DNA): TGCGCCAGCCAACCGGTGGCGGGAGGGGAGAAGGAGCAGTTCTTC.

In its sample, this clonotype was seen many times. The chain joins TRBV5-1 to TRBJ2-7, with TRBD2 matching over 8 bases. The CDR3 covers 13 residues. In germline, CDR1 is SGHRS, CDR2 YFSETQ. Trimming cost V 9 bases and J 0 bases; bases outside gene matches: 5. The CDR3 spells CAIRGGHSYEQYF. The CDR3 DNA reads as TGCGCCATCCGGGGGGGACACTCCTACGAGCAGTACTTC.

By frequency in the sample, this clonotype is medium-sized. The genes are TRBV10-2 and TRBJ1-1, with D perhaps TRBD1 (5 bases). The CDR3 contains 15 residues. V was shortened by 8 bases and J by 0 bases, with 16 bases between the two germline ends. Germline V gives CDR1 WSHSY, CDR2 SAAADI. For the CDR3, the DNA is TGCGCCAGCCGCTTGACGGGGGGACTGAACACTGAAGCTTTCTTT. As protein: CASRLTGGLNTEAFF.

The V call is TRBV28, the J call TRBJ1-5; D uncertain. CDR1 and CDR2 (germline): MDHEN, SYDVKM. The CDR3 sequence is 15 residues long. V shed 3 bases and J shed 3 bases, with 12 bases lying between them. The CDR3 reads CASSLPLWDNQPQHF. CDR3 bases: TGTGCCAGCAGTTTGCCCTTATGGGACAATCAGCCCCAGCATTTT.